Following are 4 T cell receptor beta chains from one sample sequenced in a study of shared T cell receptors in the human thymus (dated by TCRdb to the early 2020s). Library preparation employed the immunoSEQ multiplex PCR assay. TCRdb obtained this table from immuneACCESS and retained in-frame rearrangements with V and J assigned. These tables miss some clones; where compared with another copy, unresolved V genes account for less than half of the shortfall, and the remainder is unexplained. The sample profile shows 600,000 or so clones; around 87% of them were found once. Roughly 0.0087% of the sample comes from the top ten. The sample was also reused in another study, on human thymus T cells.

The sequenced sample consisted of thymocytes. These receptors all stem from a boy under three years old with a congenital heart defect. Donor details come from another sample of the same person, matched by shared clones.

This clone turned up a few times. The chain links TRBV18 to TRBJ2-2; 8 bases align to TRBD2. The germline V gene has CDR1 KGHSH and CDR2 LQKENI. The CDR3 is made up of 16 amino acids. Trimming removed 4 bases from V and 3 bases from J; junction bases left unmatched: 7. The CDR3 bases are TGTGCCAGCTCACACCCCTGGCGGGAGGACACCGGGGAGCTGTTTTTT. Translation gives CASSHPWREDTGELFF.

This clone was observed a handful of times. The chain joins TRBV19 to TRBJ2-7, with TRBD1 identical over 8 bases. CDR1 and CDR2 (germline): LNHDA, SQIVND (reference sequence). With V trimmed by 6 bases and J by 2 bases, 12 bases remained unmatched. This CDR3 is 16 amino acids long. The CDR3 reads CASRPKTGGRPYEQYF. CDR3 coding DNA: TGTGCCAGTAGACCCAAAACAGGGGGGAGACCCTACGAGCAGTACTTC.

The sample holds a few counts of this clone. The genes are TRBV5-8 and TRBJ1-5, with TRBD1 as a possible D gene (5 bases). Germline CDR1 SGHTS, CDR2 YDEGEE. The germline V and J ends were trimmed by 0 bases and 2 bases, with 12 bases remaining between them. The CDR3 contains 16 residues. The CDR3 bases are TGTGCCAGCAGCTTGGGCTGGGGGGAGGGCAATCAGCCCCAGCATTTT. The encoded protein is CASSLGWGEGNQPQHF.

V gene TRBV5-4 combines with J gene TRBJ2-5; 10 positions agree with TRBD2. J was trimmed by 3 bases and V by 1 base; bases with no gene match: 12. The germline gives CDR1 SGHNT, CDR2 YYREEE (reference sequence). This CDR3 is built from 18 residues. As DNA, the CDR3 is TGTGCCAGCAGCTTGATGGCTAGCGGGGGATTTCGGAAAGAGACCCAGTACTTC. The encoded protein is CASSLMASGGFRKETQYF.